What follows are 26 T cell receptor beta chains derived from one specimen sequenced in a study of graft-versus-host responses after intestinal transplantation. The antigens for these receptors are not known. Method: immunoSEQ multiplex PCR; TCRdb's copy keeps in-frame clones and lacks some. The data hold fewer than 120,000 clones, with 93% observed a single time. The sequenced sample was unstimulated CD8+ T cells sorted from spleen or lymph node cells, obtained before intestinal transplant. These receptors all come from a human donor who received an intestinal transplant.

V gene TRBV19 combines with J gene TRBJ2-1, with 9 positions matching TRBD1. From germline, CDR1 is LNHDA and CDR2 SQIVND (reference sequence). This CDR3 comprises 14 residues. Germline trimming cut 5 bases from V and 5 bases from J; bases unmatched to any gene: 4. The CDR3 loop is CASSLTGGHNEQFF. CDR3 nucleotide sequence: TGTGCCAGTAGTTTGACAGGGGGACACAATGAGCAGTTCTTC.

The chain is built from TRBV13 and TRBJ2-3; 8 nucleotides match TRBD2. Germline V gene data show CDR1 as PRHDT and CDR2 as FYEKMQ (reference sequence). CDR3 size: 14 residues. The J segment lost 5 bases and the V segment lost 5 bases, leaving 6 bases of the junction unmatched. CDR3 sequence: CASSQREFLDTQYF. The CDR3 DNA reads TGTGCCAGCAGCCAGCGGGAGTTTCTAGATACGCAGTATTTT.

This clone was seen just once. The rearrangement links TRBV19 to TRBJ1-1; a possible D gene is TRBD1 (5 bases). Germline CDR1 is LNHDA and CDR2 is SQIVND (reference sequence). CDR3 length: 13 amino acids. Trimming cost V 7 bases and J 0 bases, with 9 bases left between them. The CDR3 nucleotides read TGTGCCAGTAATGAGGGGATGAACACTGAAGCTTTCTTT. Protein sequence: CASNEGMNTEAFF.

This clone was counted once. The V and J genes are TRBV11-2 and TRBJ2-1; D call uncertain. Per the germline V gene, CDR1 is SGHAT and CDR2 is FQNNGV. V was pared by 7 bases and J by 5 bases, with 6 bases between. The CDR3 is made up of 11 amino acids. The CDR3 bases are TGTGCCAGCATAAGGCACAATGAGCAGTTCTTC. It specifies CASIRHNEQFF. The whole variable domain, filled in from reference TRBV11-2 and TRBJ2-1, reads EAGVAQSPRYKIIEKRQSVAFWCNPISGHATLYWYQQILGQGPKLLIQFQNNGVVDDSQLPKDRFSAERLKGVDSTLKIQPAKLEDSAVYLCASIRHNEQFFGPGTRLTVL.

The V and J genes are TRBV6-6 and TRBJ1-3, with TRBD1 identical over 9 bases. The germline CDR1 and CDR2 sequences are MNHNY and SVGAGI (reference sequence). This CDR3 comprises 16 residues. After removal of 6 bases from V and 2 bases from J, the junction contained 8 bases not matched to a gene. CDR3 region: CASSAQGAEAGNTIYF. DNA of the CDR3: TGTGCCAGCAGCGCACAGGGGGCCGAGGCTGGAAACACCATATATTTT.

This chain connects TRBV29-1 to TRBJ2-3, with 7 bases fitting TRBD2. CDR1 is SQVTM and CDR2 is ANQGSEA in the germline V gene. With V trimmed by 0 bases and J by 4 bases, 10 bases remained unmatched. This CDR3 is 16 amino acids long. The CDR3 sequence is CSVEDPSGPWADTQYF. CDR3 coding DNA: TGCAGCGTTGAAGATCCTAGCGGTCCCTGGGCAGATACGCAGTATTTT.

This clone turned up a few times. The chain combines TRBV19 with TRBJ2-1; TRBD1 matches 11 bases. The CDR3 runs to 12 residues. Per the germline V gene, CDR1 is LNHDA and CDR2 is SQIVND (reference sequence). Germline trimming cut 5 bases from V and 9 bases from J; bases unmatched to any gene: 0. CDR3 sequence reads: CASSGQGAEQFF. In DNA, the CDR3 is TGTGCCAGTAGTGGACAGGGGGCTGAGCAGTTCTTC.

This chain uses TRBV5-6 with TRBJ1-2, with D unclear. Germline V gene lookup returns CDR1 SGHDT and CDR2 YYEEEE. Trimming cost V 4 bases and J 8 bases, with 15 bases left between them. The CDR3 loop spans 13 amino acids. The CDR3 bases are TGTGCCAGCAGCGTAGAAATTGTAAGGGGCTACACCTTC. Encoded protein: CASSVEIVRGYTF. The complete variable domain, with remaining parts taken from reference TRBV5-6 and TRBJ1-2, reads DAGVTQSPTHLIKTRGQQVTLRCSPKSGHDTVSWYQQALGQGPQFIFQYYEEEERQRGNFPDRFSGHQFPNYSSELNVNALLLGDSALYLCASSVEIVRGYTFGSGTRLTVV.

This clone has a single count. The V gene is TRBV7-9, the J gene TRBJ2-7; no definite D call. The CDR3 sequence is 15 residues long. Germline V gene data show CDR1 as SEHNR and CDR2 as FQNEAQ (reference sequence). V was trimmed by 6 bases and J by 3 bases, leaving 18 bases between them. The CDR3 DNA sequence: TGTGCCAGCAGTCATCCCTTGGGGTCCTACTACGAGCAGTACTTC. Translated: CASSHPLGSYYEQYF.

The V gene is TRBV4-1, the J gene TRBJ1-1; D uncertain. Per germline, CDR1 MGHRA and CDR2 YSYEKL. Trimming took off 3 bases at V and 0 bases at J, with 8 bases between the two ends. This CDR3 has 14 residues. For the CDR3, the DNA is TGCGCCAGCAGCCAGATAGGGATGAACACTGAAGCTTTCTTT. Its translation: CASSQIGMNTEAFF.

This chain joins TRBV5-1 and TRBJ2-7; 8 nucleotides match TRBD2. The CDR3 sequence is 15 residues long. V trimming: 0 bases; J trimming: 3 bases; junction bases outside the gene matches: 5. CDR1 SGHRS and CDR2 YFSETQ come from the germline V gene. DNA of the CDR3: TGCGCCAGCAGCTTGGGTGCTAGCGGGTTCTACGAGCAGTACTTC. Translated: CASSLGASGFYEQYF.

The V and J genes are TRBV11-2 and TRBJ1-1; D not certain. The CDR3 length is 16 residues. Trimming removed 5 bases at V and 4 bases at J, with 20 bases between. Germline V gives CDR1 SGHAT, CDR2 FQNNGV. CDR3 loop: CASSPYRTGDGTEAFF. The CDR3 DNA is TGTGCCAGCAGCCCATATAGGACTGGGGATGGCACTGAAGCTTTCTTT.

This sequence joins TRBV6-1 and TRBJ2-3; D uncertain. The CDR3 sequence is 14 residues long. Germline V gene data show CDR1 as MNHNS and CDR2 as SASEGT. V dropped 1 base and J dropped 5 bases, with 10 bases sitting between them. CDR3 bases: TGTGCCAGCAGTGAAGAATGGAGTGGAGATACGCAGTATTTT. This gives the protein CASSEEWSGDTQYF.

V and J are TRBV6-1 and TRBJ2-7; 8 bases line up with TRBD2. With V trimmed by 6 bases and J by 3 bases, 10 bases remained unmatched. The CDR3 contains 15 residues. Looked up from germline, CDR1 is MNHNS and CDR2 is SASEGT. The CDR3 sequence is CASSHTSGAYYEQYF. CDR3 sequence (DNA): TGTGCCAGCAGCCACACTAGCGGTGCTTACTACGAGCAGTACTTC.

V gene TRBV6-5 combines with J gene TRBJ2-1; 11 nucleotides match TRBD2. Germline assignment: CDR1 MNHEY and CDR2 SVGAGI. The CDR3 spans 16 residues. Trimming cost V 4 bases and J 4 bases; bases outside gene matches: 6. CDR3 region: CASSSLAGGPYNEQFF. CDR3 DNA sequence: TGTGCCAGCAGTTCCCTAGCGGGAGGACCGTACAATGAGCAGTTCTTC.

The rearrangement joins TRBV5-1 to TRBJ1-1; the D gene is possibly TRBD1 (5 bases). Germline lookup yields CDR1 SGHRS and CDR2 YFSETQ. V lost 0 bases and J 3 bases, leaving 12 bases between the germline ends. This CDR3 has 15 amino acids. CDR3 in amino acids: CASSLAQGRDTEAFF. The DNA of the CDR3 is TGCGCCAGCAGCTTGGCTCAGGGCAGAGACACTGAAGCTTTCTTT. Supplemented by reference TRBV5-1 and TRBJ1-1, the full variable domain reads KAGVTQTPRYLIKTRGQQVTLSCSPISGHRSVSWYQQTPGQGLQFLFEYFSETQRNKGNFPGRFSGRQFSNSRSEMNVSTLELGDSALYLCASSLAQGRDTEAFFGQGTRLTVV.

The V and J genes are TRBV6-1 and TRBJ2-7; 8 nucleotides agree with TRBD2. This CDR3 comprises 14 residues. V lost 9 bases, J lost 2 bases, and 9 bases stayed unmatched. Looked up from germline, CDR1 is MNHNS and CDR2 is SASEGT. CDR3 nucleotide sequence: TGTGCCAGAAGACCGGGGACTAGGACCTACGAGCAGTACTTC. It encodes CARRPGTRTYEQYF.

V is TRBV6-1 and J is TRBJ1-2; no reliable D call. The CDR3 loop spans 11 amino acids. V was cut by 4 bases and J by 12 bases, with 12 bases left in between. In germline, CDR1 is MNHNS, CDR2 SASEGT. The CDR3 sequence is CASSGVPGNTF. CDR3 sequence (DNA): TGTGCCAGCAGTGGGGTCCCGGGGAACACCTTC.

The CDR3 region has the DNA TGTGCCAGCAGCGTAGGTGGTTTCCGCTCCTACAATGAGCAGTTCTTC. Translating gives CASSVGGFRSYNEQFF. The rearrangement joins TRBV9 to TRBJ2-1; unclear D gene. This CDR3 is 16 amino acids long. The V end was cut by 0 bases, the J end by 0 bases, with 10 bases between. Germline lookup yields CDR1 SGDLS and CDR2 YYNGEE.

This chain connects TRBV6-1 to TRBJ1-5; D not certain. The length of the CDR3 is 15 residues. The germline V gene has CDR1 MNHNS and CDR2 SASEGT. V was cut by 6 bases and J by 1 base, with 13 bases left in between. The CDR3 nucleotides read TGTGCCAGCAGCGTAACCGGAGGAAGCAATCAGCCCCAGCATTTT. Protein sequence: CASSVTGGSNQPQHF.

The chain recombines TRBV13 with TRBJ2-2; TRBD1 matches 7 bases. The CDR3 has 14 residues. Germline-derived CDR1 and CDR2 are PRHDT and FYEKMQ (reference sequence). Germline trimming cut 5 bases from V and 7 bases from J; bases unmatched to any gene: 7. Written as DNA, the CDR3 is TGTGCCAGCAGCCATCAGGGGGTCGACGGGGAGCTGTTTTTT. Translated: CASSHQGVDGELFF.

Of note for this clone: A junction end diverges from the germline sequence, so it may reflect a read error. This sequence joins TRBV15 and TRBJ2-2; D ambiguous. Germline V lookup: CDR1 LNHNV, CDR2 YYDKDF (reference sequence). This CDR3 is 12 amino acids long. DNA for the CDR3: TGTGCCACCAGCATGAACCCCGGGGAGCTGTTTTTT. Encoded protein: CATSMNPGELFF.

The chain links TRBV5-6 to TRBJ2-7; TRBD2 matches 16 bases. The V gene's germline CDR1 is SGHDT and CDR2 YYEEEE. This CDR3 comprises 17 residues. V dropped 5 bases and J dropped 4; count of bases not matched to a gene: 9. The CDR3 DNA reads TGTGCCAGCAGTTCTGGGACTAGCGGGAGGGCCATTTACGAGCAGTACTTC. It codes for CASSSGTSGRAIYEQYF.

The chain is built from TRBV15 and TRBJ2-1; unclear D gene. Germline loops: CDR1 LNHNV, CDR2 YYDKDF (reference sequence). V was shortened by 1 base and J by 3 bases, with 4 bases between the two germline ends. CDR3 length: 13 amino acids. The CDR3 DNA reads TGTGCCACCAGCAGAGTCAACTACAATGAGCAGTTCTTC. It codes for CATSRVNYNEQFF.

The genes are TRBV6-5 and TRBJ2-5, with D uncertain. The CDR3 runs 14 residues. Deletions cut 4 bases from V and 2 bases from J, with 11 bases between. Germline V lookup: CDR1 MNHEY, CDR2 SVGAGI. CDR3 residues: CASSSTRSQETQYF. Here the CDR3 DNA reads TGTGCCAGCAGTTCCACGCGATCACAAGAGACCCAGTACTTC.

This chain links TRBV11-1 with TRBJ2-3; no clear D. The V end was cut by 0 bases, the J end by 2 bases, with 15 bases between. The germline V gene has CDR1 SGHAT and CDR2 FQDESV (reference sequence). The CDR3 length is 17 residues. The CDR3 spells CASSLARTVLDTDTQYF. CDR3 DNA sequence: TGTGCCAGCAGCTTAGCGCGTACAGTACTGGACACAGATACGCAGTATTTT.